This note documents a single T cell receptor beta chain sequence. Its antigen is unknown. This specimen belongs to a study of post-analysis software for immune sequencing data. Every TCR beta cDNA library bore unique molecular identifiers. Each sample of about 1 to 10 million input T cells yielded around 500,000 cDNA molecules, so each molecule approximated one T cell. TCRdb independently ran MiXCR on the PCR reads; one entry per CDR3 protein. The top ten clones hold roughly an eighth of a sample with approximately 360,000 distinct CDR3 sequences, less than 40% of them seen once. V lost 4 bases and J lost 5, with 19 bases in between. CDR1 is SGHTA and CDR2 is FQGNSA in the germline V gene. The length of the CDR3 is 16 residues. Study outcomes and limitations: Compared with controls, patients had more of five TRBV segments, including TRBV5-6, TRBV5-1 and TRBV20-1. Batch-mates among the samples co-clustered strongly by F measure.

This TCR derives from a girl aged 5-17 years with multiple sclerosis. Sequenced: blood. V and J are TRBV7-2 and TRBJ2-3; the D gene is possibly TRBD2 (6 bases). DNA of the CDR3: TGTGCCAGCAGCTCCTCCGGGACGGGGGAAAGAGATACGCAGTATTTT. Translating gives CASSSSGTGERDTQYF.